Sequencing of this TCR beta chain was carried out in a study of blood T cell repertoires in COVID-19. Background on the study: From T cells, B-cell-depleted T cells, or PBMCs came the material, which was cDNA or gDNA.

Data came from immunoSEQ multiplex PCR; TCRdb stores just in-frame clones and leaves some out. The sample has tens of thousands of clones; around 84% are singletons. CDR1 is SEHNR and CDR2 is FQNEAQ in the germline V gene (reference sequence). The CDR3 spans 13 residues. V was pared by 5 bases and J by 5 bases, with 3 bases of the junction left unmatched. The TCR originated in a man between 65 and 85 years old with active or convalescent COVID-19. The V gene is TRBV7-9, the J gene TRBJ1-5, with 7 bases matching TRBD1. Sample: peripheral blood. CDR3 residues: CASSIDRDQPQHF. The CDR3 DNA is TGTGCCAGCAGCATCGACAGGGATCAGCCCCAGCATTTT.